These 25 T cell receptor beta chains were all obtained from the same sample, sequenced in a study of neurological immune-mediated disorders. MiXCR was run by TCRdb on the 5' RACE reads, yielding one entry per CDR3 protein. The table lists approximately 100,000 distinct CDR3 sequences, under 4.5% of them singletons. What was sequenced was PBMCs. The receptors shown here come from a woman in her fifties or sixties with multiple sclerosis.

The sample holds many counts of this clonotype. This rearrangement joins TRBV7-9 to TRBJ2-4; 8 nucleotides align to TRBD1. This CDR3 has 17 residues. CDR1 SEHNR and CDR2 FQNEAQ come from the germline V gene (reference sequence). Trimming cost V 5 bases and J 5 bases; bases outside gene matches: 14. The CDR3 bases are TGTGCCAGCAGCCCCCCCTTGGACAGGGTGGACCAAAACATTCAGTACTTC. It translates to CASSPPLDRVDQNIQYF.

There are many counts of this clonotype. The chain is built from TRBV9 and TRBJ2-3; either TRBD1 or TRBD2 may fit D (7 bases each). The CDR3 is 18 residues long. The germline V gene has CDR1 SGDLS and CDR2 YYNGEE. V was cut by 4 bases and J by 0 bases, with 21 bases left in between. As DNA, the CDR3 is TGTGCCAGCAGCCCTCGATCTAGGGAGGGGGCAAGCACAGATACGCAGTATTTT. It encodes CASSPRSREGASTDTQYF.

The chain is built from TRBV3-1 and TRBJ1-2, with D possibly TRBD1 on 5 matching bases. CDR1 is LGHDT, CDR2 YNNKEL, per germline (reference sequence). There are 13 residues in the CDR3. Deletions cut 1 base from V and 7 bases from J, with 10 bases between. The CDR3 region is CASSQVNGAGYTF. CDR3 coding DNA: TGTGCCAGCAGCCAAGTCAACGGGGCTGGCTACACCTTC. Full variable domain (missing parts from reference TRBV3-1 and TRBJ1-2): DTAVSQTPKYLVTQMGNDKSIKCEQNLGHDTMYWYKQDSKKFLKIMFSYNNKELIINETVPNRFSPKSPDKAHLNLHINSLELGDSAVYFCASSQVNGAGYTFGSGTRLTVV.

This clonotype was seen repeatedly, ten times or more. The rearrangement uses TRBV5-1 and TRBJ1-3; D is unclear. Germline V gene sequence: CDR1 SGHRS, CDR2 YFSETQ. V dropped 5 bases and J dropped 1 base, with 10 bases sitting between them. This CDR3 spans 14 amino acids. CDR3 in amino acids: CASREVSSGNTIYF. In nucleotides, the CDR3 is TGCGCCAGCAGAGAGGTGTCGTCTGGAAACACCATATATTTT. Variable domain in full (rest from reference TRBV5-1 and TRBJ1-3): KAGVTQTPRYLIKTRGQQVTLSCSPISGHRSVSWYQQTPGQGLQFLFEYFSETQRNKGNFPGRFSGRQFSNSRSEMNVSTLELGDSALYLCASREVSSGNTIYFGEGSWLTVV.

This clonotype has ten or more counts. This chain joins TRBV20-1 and TRBJ1-6, with D uncertain. V was cut by 6 bases and J by 9 bases, with 6 bases left in between. Germline lookup yields CDR1 DFQATT and CDR2 SNEGSKA (reference sequence). CDR3 length equals 10 residues. CDR3 DNA: TGCAGTGCCAGGACTTCACCCCTCCACTTT. This encodes CSARTSPLHF.

This clonotype was found many times. The gene calls are TRBV3-1 and TRBJ2-5, with 7 positions matching TRBD2. The J segment lost 1 base and the V segment lost 1 base, leaving 6 bases of the junction unmatched. Germline V gene sequence: CDR1 LGHDT, CDR2 YNNKEL (reference sequence). This CDR3 is built from 16 residues. The CDR3 nucleotides read TGTGCCAGCAGCCAAGGCCTAGCGGCCACCCAAGAGACCCAGTACTTC. The encoded protein is CASSQGLAATQETQYF.

This clonotype is deemed medium-sized. The rearrangement links TRBV20-1 to TRBJ2-7; the D gene is possibly TRBD2 (5 bases). This CDR3 is built from 14 residues. V was clipped by 2 bases and J by 6 bases, with 17 bases between them. In germline, CDR1 is DFQATT, CDR2 SNEGSKA (reference sequence). The CDR3: CSARWGEGDVEQYF. The CDR3, as DNA: TGCAGTGCTAGATGGGGTGAGGGTGACGTCGAGCAGTACTTC.

In this sample, this clonotype turned up many times. V is TRBV6-6 and J is TRBJ1-4; 7 nucleotides match TRBD1. Germline CDR1 and CDR2: MNHNY and SVGAGI (reference sequence). V lost 6 bases and J lost 5; bases outside the gene matches: 9. This CDR3 is built from 15 residues. CDR3 region: CASRRRQGLNEKLFF. The CDR3 region has the DNA TGTGCCAGCAGACGTAGACAGGGTTTAAATGAAAAACTGTTTTTT.

This clonotype was found many times. The V and J genes are TRBV20-1 and TRBJ2-3, with 10 bases aligning to TRBD2. Germline CDR1 is DFQATT and CDR2 is SNEGSKA (reference sequence). Trimming cost V 5 bases and J 6 bases; bases outside gene matches: 5. The length of the CDR3 is 13 residues. CDR3 coding DNA: TGCAGTGCTGACCTAGCGGGGGCGGATACGCAGTATTTT. Its translation: CSADLAGADTQYF.

This clonotype was detected only a few times. This chain uses TRBV7-3 with TRBJ1-6; the D is unclear. Germline V CDR1 and CDR2: SGHTA, FQGTGA. V lost 1 base and J 8 bases, leaving 6 bases between the germline ends. CDR3 length: 13 amino acids. The CDR3 loop reads CASSLMRDSPLHF. CDR3 in DNA: TGTGCCAGCAGCTTAATGAGAGATTCACCCCTCCACTTT.

This clonotype showed up many times. The chain is built from TRBV20-1 and TRBJ2-7, with D hard to call. With 5 bases removed from V and 4 bases from J, the gap between germline ends came to 18 bases. This CDR3 contains 14 residues. CDR1 DFQATT and CDR2 SNEGSKA come from the germline V gene (reference sequence). This CDR3 is CSAAGSSGIYEQYF. The CDR3, as DNA: TGCAGTGCTGCTGGTTCGTCGGGTATTTACGAGCAGTACTTC.

This clonotype was picked up a small number of times. One end of the junction is discordant with germline, which a read error may explain. The J gene is TRBJ2-1, the V gene TRBV2; 9 nucleotides align to TRBD2. The CDR3 has 18 amino acids. Germline V lookup: CDR1 SNHLY, CDR2 FYNNEI. CDR3 nucleotide sequence: TGTGCCACCAGTAAATCAGGAGCGGGGGGCCGAACCTACAATGAGCAGTTCTTC. Its protein product is CATSKSGAGGRTYNEQFF. Looking up the rest from reference TRBV2 and TRBJ2-1 gives the full variable domain: EPEVTQTPSHQVTQMGQEVILRCVPISNHLYFYWYRQILGQKVEFLVSFYNNEISEKSEIFDDQFSVERPDGSNFTLKIRSTKLEDSAMYFCATSKSGAGGRTYNEQFFGPGTRLTVL.

This clonotype was seen many times. The V and J genes are TRBV20-1 and TRBJ2-2, with 7 bases that match TRBD1. The ends lost 2 bases at V and 1 base at J; junction bases unmatched: 4. This CDR3 has 15 amino acids. CDR1 and CDR2 from the germline V gene are DFQATT and SNEGSKA (reference sequence). The CDR3 spells CSARPGQMNTGELFF. CDR3 coding DNA: TGCAGTGCTAGACCGGGACAGATGAACACCGGGGAGCTGTTTTTT.

The gene calls are TRBV20-1 and TRBJ2-3; 9 bases align to TRBD2. The CDR3 is 15 amino acids. The ends lost 5 bases at V and 4 bases at J; junction bases unmatched: 10. CDR1 and CDR2 from the germline V gene are DFQATT and SNEGSKA (reference sequence). CDR3: CSAQLAGKGPDTQYF. The CDR3, as DNA: TGCAGTGCTCAGCTAGCGGGAAAGGGCCCAGATACGCAGTATTTT.

In this sample, this clonotype turned up many times. V and J are TRBV9 and TRBJ1-2; 7 nucleotides agree with TRBD1. V lost 3 bases to trimming and J lost 3 bases; unmatched junction nucleotides: 8. Looked up from germline, CDR1 is SGDLS and CDR2 is YYNGEE. The CDR3 sequence is 15 residues long. CDR3 DNA sequence: TGTGCCAGCAGCGAAACAGGGGATCGGGACTATGGCTACACCTTC. This codes for CASSETGDRDYGYTF.

This clonotype was picked up many times. J is TRBJ1-3 and V is TRBV20-1; D unclear. Trimming took off 0 bases at V and 0 bases at J, with 9 bases between the two ends. This CDR3 is built from 15 residues. CDR1 is DFQATT and CDR2 is SNEGSKA in the germline V gene (reference sequence). For the CDR3, the DNA is TGCAGTGCTAGAGATCCACGGTCCTCTGGAAACACCATATATTTT. As protein: CSARDPRSSGNTIYF.

This clonotype was found many times. This CDR3 reads CASSPELSGRGNTGELFF. In DNA form, the CDR3 reads TGTGCCAGCAGCCCTGAACTTTCGGGTCGAGGGAACACCGGGGAGCTGTTTTTT. The chain has TRBV7-9 and TRBJ2-2; D not certain. CDR3 length: 18 residues. V was trimmed by 5 bases and J by 1 base, leaving 20 bases between them. Looked up from germline, CDR1 is SEHNR and CDR2 is FQNEAQ (reference sequence).

This clonotype was detected ten times or more. The rearrangement uses TRBV11-2 and TRBJ1-1, with TRBD1 matching over 7 bases. This CDR3 region has 15 residues. The junction had 5 bases not matched to a gene; V was cut back by 3 bases and J by 1 base. Germline V gene sequence: CDR1 SGHAT, CDR2 FQNNGV. In DNA form, the CDR3 reads TGTGCCAGCAGCTTGACCGACAGGGCGAACACTGAAGCTTTCTTT. This gives the protein CASSLTDRANTEAFF.

There are many counts of this clonotype. The chain employs TRBV7-2 and TRBJ2-2; D unclear. Trimming removed 7 bases at V and 5 bases at J, with 17 bases between. The CDR3 has 15 residues. CDR1 SGHTA and CDR2 FQGNSA come from the germline V gene. The CDR3 DNA is TGTGCCAGCAAGACACTAAGGTCGTATACCGGGGAGCTGTTTTTT. As protein: CASKTLRSYTGELFF.

This clonotype was seen repeatedly, ten times or more. V usage is TRBV10-3 and J usage is TRBJ1-4; D unclear. V lost 0 bases and J lost 0, with 5 bases in between. Germline CDR1 is ENHRY and CDR2 is SYGVKD. This CDR3 contains 15 residues. The chain's CDR3 is CAISESTATNEKLFF. The CDR3 DNA sequence: TGTGCCATCAGTGAGTCAACAGCAACTAATGAAAAACTGTTTTTT.

This clonotype was seen at least ten times. The chain joins TRBV4-3 to TRBJ1-2, with TRBD1 matching over 12 bases. Trimming cost V 2 bases and J 8 bases; bases outside gene matches: 3. The CDR3 consists of 14 residues. The germline V gene encodes CDR1 LGHNA and CDR2 YSLEER. The CDR3 DNA sequence: TGCGCCAGCAGCCAAACCGGGACAGGGGGCGGCTACACCTTC. It encodes CASSQTGTGGGYTF.

There are many counts of this clonotype. The chain employs TRBV14 and TRBJ2-1, with 10 bases fitting TRBD2. Germline loops: CDR1 SGHDN, CDR2 FVKESK. The CDR3 totals 16 residues. Germline trimming cut 4 bases from V and 4 bases from J; bases unmatched to any gene: 7. As DNA, the CDR3 is TGTGCCAGCAGCCCCCGCGGTAGCGGGGGGTACAATGAGCAGTTCTTC. As protein: CASSPRGSGGYNEQFF. Filled out from reference TRBV14 and TRBJ2-1, the complete variable domain reads EAGVTQFPSHSVIEKGQTVTLRCDPISGHDNLYWYRRVMGKEIKFLLHFVKESKQDESGMPNNRFLAERTGGTYSTLKVQPAELEDSGVYFCASSPRGSGGYNEQFFGPGTRLTVL.

In this sample, this clonotype turned up many times. The chain recombines TRBV7-2 with TRBJ2-4; 8 nucleotides match TRBD1. This CDR3 has 15 residues. The germline V gene encodes CDR1 SGHTA and CDR2 FQGNSA. V lost 6 bases to trimming and J lost 0 bases; unmatched junction nucleotides: 4. The CDR3 spells CASRQDRVAKNIQYF. The CDR3 nucleotides read TGTGCCAGCAGACAGGACAGGGTAGCCAAAAACATTCAGTACTTC.

This clonotype was counted many times. The V and J genes are TRBV6-5 and TRBJ2-3; a possible D gene is TRBD2 (6 bases). Germline V gene sequence: CDR1 MNHEY, CDR2 SVGAGI. V lost 4 bases to trimming and J lost 4 bases, with 6 bases between them. This CDR3 spans 12 amino acids. CDR3 protein: CASSWRADTQYF. The CDR3 DNA sequence: TGTGCCAGCAGTTGGAGGGCAGATACGCAGTATTTT.

This clonotype showed up many times. The chain uses TRBV20-1 and TRBJ1-2, with 8 positions matching TRBD1. Germline CDR1 and CDR2: DFQATT and SNEGSKA (reference sequence). V lost 6 bases and J lost 2; bases outside the gene matches: 5. The CDR3 length is 13 residues. CDR3 protein: CSAPRQGNYGYTF. The DNA for the CDR3 is TGCAGTGCCCCCCGACAGGGGAACTATGGCTACACCTTC.